This TCR beta chain is drawn from a study of beta chain features in type 1 diabetes. Whole-study findings and limits: Fewer junction insertions and more nucleotide deletions appeared in type 1 diabetes patients.

In this sample, this clone turned up many times. Its antigen is unknown. Of the isolated RNA, all was reverse transcribed, and so the sequenced material was expressed TCRB transcripts. Some clones are missing from TCRdb's copy, which holds only in-frame ones; the method was immunoSEQ multiplex PCR. The sample shows 110,000 to 150,000 clones, less than 8.5% of them seen only once. The CDR3 is 14 amino acids. Trimming cost V 3 bases and J 5 bases, with 15 bases left between them. Germline V gene sequence: CDR1 SGHNT, CDR2 YYREEE (reference sequence). Sequencing was carried out using central memory CD4+ T cells from blood. This receptor was identified in a woman in her twenties or thirties in good health. The chain has TRBV5-4 and TRBJ2-7; possibly TRBD1 for D (5 bases). CDR3 region: CASSSGSYRDEQYF. CDR3 coding DNA: TGTGCCAGCAGCTCAGGGTCTTATCGGGACGAGCAGTACTTC.